The 32 T cell receptor beta chains below were found in one sample sequenced in a study of PD-1 blockade in mismatch repair-deficient tumors. Antigen specificity for these receptors is unknown. This table comes from immunoSEQ multiplex PCR, and its TCRdb copy is limited to in-frame clones, with some not included. The sample has over 14,000 clones, under 90% seen once. Time point noted: 10-day in vitro stimulation with candidate neoantigen peptide 5. The sequenced sample was cells cultured in vitro, obtained from a patient treated with pembrolizumab. These TCRs come from an adult with mismatch repair-deficient cancer.

A few counts support this clone. This chain uses TRBV18 with TRBJ1-2, with 7 bases identical to TRBD1. The CDR3 has 16 amino acids. V was pared by 3 bases and J by 2 bases, with 9 bases of the junction left unmatched. Germline V CDR1 and CDR2: KGHSH, LQKENI. The CDR3 nucleotides read TGTGCCAGCTCACCGTTACAGGGGAGAACGAACTATGGCTACACCTTC. This gives the protein CASSPLQGRTNYGYTF.

V gene TRBV6-1 combines with J gene TRBJ1-1; D is ambiguous. The CDR3 loop spans 15 amino acids. CDR1 MNHNS and CDR2 SASEGT come from the germline V gene. Trimming left V 1 base short and J 11 bases short, with 20 bases between. The CDR3 DNA is TGTGCCAGCAGTGAAGTAGGATGGAGATTTTCGTCGGCTTTCTTT. Translation: CASSEVGWRFSSAFF.

The V gene is TRBV27, the J gene TRBJ2-1; either TRBD1 or TRBD2 may supply D (5 bases each). V gave up 3 bases and J gave up 7 bases, with 19 bases separating them. Germline V gene lookup returns CDR1 MNHEY and CDR2 SMNVEV (reference sequence). The CDR3 is 16 amino acids. DNA of the CDR3: TGTGCCAGCAGTTTGCTCGCGGCAGGGACGTCGAATGAGCAGTTCTTC. Translating it yields CASSLLAAGTSNEQFF.

The CDR3 is CASSSKAGGKIYTQYF. The CDR3 DNA sequence: TGTGCCAGTAGTAGCAAAGCGGGAGGGAAGATTTATACGCAGTATTTT. The chain employs TRBV19 and TRBJ2-3; 10 nucleotides align to TRBD2. J was trimmed by 7 bases and V by 4 bases; bases with no gene match: 11. Germline CDR1 LNHDA, CDR2 SQIVND (reference sequence). The CDR3 runs to 16 residues. Full variable domain (rest looked up from reference TRBV19 and TRBJ2-3): DGGITQSPKYLFRKEGQNVTLSCEQNLNHDAMYWYRQDPGQGLRLIYYSQIVNDFQKGDIAEGYSVSREKKESFPLTVTSAQKNPTAFYLCASSSKAGGKIYTQYFGPGTRLTVL.

This chain uses TRBV6-6 with TRBJ1-5; D is uncertain. The ends were cut back, 6 bases at V and 6 bases at J, with 12 bases in the middle. From germline, CDR1 is MNHNY and CDR2 SVGAGI (reference sequence). The CDR3 spans 13 residues. The CDR3: CASRRDLGQPQHF. The CDR3 DNA follows: TGTGCCAGCAGGAGGGATCTTGGTCAGCCCCAGCATTTT.

J is TRBJ2-7 and V is TRBV29-1; TRBD1 matches 7 bases. The CDR3 has 12 amino acids. V dropped 4 bases and J dropped 5; count of bases not matched to a gene: 5. The germline gives CDR1 SQVTM, CDR2 ANQGSEA. CDR3 in amino acids: CSVGQGRDEQYF. CDR3 nucleotide sequence: TGCAGCGTTGGACAGGGCAGGGACGAGCAGTACTTC.

The V gene is TRBV2, the J gene TRBJ1-5; tentative D call: TRBD1 (6 bases). The length of the CDR3 is 14 residues. Germline assignment: CDR1 SNHLY and CDR2 FYNNEI. V was cut by 7 bases and J by 5 bases, with 15 bases left in between. In nucleotides, the CDR3 is TGTGCCAGCACAAACAGGGAGGGTGATCAGCCCCAGCATTTT. Translation gives CASTNREGDQPQHF.

V and J are TRBV2 and TRBJ1-5; 8 bases are a match to TRBD1. This CDR3 comprises 14 residues. The V and J ends lost 5 bases and 6 bases, in that order; junction bases with no gene match: 6. CDR1 is SNHLY and CDR2 is FYNNEI in the germline V gene. The CDR3 is CASSQQGEVQPQHF. DNA of the CDR3: TGTGCCAGCAGTCAACAGGGGGAGGTTCAGCCCCAGCATTTT. The full variable domain, completed using reference TRBV2 and TRBJ1-5, is EPEVTQTPSHQVTQMGQEVILRCVPISNHLYFYWYRQILGQKVEFLVSFYNNEISEKSEIFDDQFSVERPDGSNFTLKIRSTKLEDSAMYFCASSQQGEVQPQHFGDGTRLSIL.

This clone was seen only a few times. V usage is TRBV7-7 and J usage is TRBJ2-1; 9 nucleotides align to TRBD1. CDR3 length: 13 residues. V shed 5 bases, J shed 13 bases, and the junction held 9 bases outside the gene matches. CDR1 and CDR2 from the germline V gene are SSHAT and FNYEAQ (reference sequence). The CDR3 DNA is TGTGCCAGCAGCGCGGGACAGGGAACCCAACAGTTCTTC. Translating gives CASSAGQGTQQFF.

The CDR3, as DNA: TGCGCCAGCAGCTTCACACAAGCGGACACCGGGGAGCTGTTTTTT. Translating gives CASSFTQADTGELFF. J is TRBJ2-2 and V is TRBV5-1; tentatively, D is TRBD2 (5 bases). The CDR3 is 15 amino acids. V lost 2 bases, J lost 3 bases, and 11 bases lay in between. Germline V lookup: CDR1 SGHRS, CDR2 YFSETQ.

The J gene is TRBJ1-4, the V gene TRBV18, with 9 nucleotides matching TRBD1. V was pared by 2 bases and J by 5 bases, with 0 bases of the junction left unmatched. Germline CDR1 reads KGHSH; CDR2 reads LQKENI. The CDR3 is 14 amino acids. The CDR3 reads CASSPGTGNEKLFF. CDR3 coding DNA: TGTGCCAGCTCACCAGGGACAGGGAATGAAAAACTGTTTTTT.

The chain employs TRBV10-1 and TRBJ1-2; 7 positions agree with TRBD1. Germline trimming cut 6 bases from V and 3 bases from J; bases unmatched to any gene: 7. Germline lookup yields CDR1 WNHNN and CDR2 SYGVQD (reference sequence). This CDR3 has 14 residues. Here the CDR3 DNA reads TGCGCCAGCAGCCTAATACAGGGGTACTATGGCTACACCTTC. Translation gives CASSLIQGYYGYTF.

The chain is built from TRBV5-1 and TRBJ1-5; unclear D gene. The V end lost 3 bases, the J end lost 2 bases, and 6 bases lay between the germline ends. The CDR3 is 13 amino acids. Germline loops: CDR1 SGHRS, CDR2 YFSETQ. CDR3 loop: CASSSEGNQPQHF. The CDR3 DNA reads TGCGCCAGCAGCTCGGAAGGCAATCAGCCCCAGCATTTT.

This clone was seen a single time. The chain couples TRBV2 to TRBJ2-5; D might be TRBD2 (6 bases). Germline-derived CDR1 and CDR2 are SNHLY and FYNNEI. The CDR3 covers 14 residues. Trimming left V 6 bases short and J 0 bases short, with 11 bases between. This CDR3 is CASSRLVNQETQYF. The CDR3 region has the DNA TGTGCCAGCAGCCGACTAGTGAACCAAGAGACCCAGTACTTC.

V gene TRBV7-2 combines with J gene TRBJ1-1; no clear D. Germline V gives CDR1 SGHTA, CDR2 FQGNSA. This CDR3 comprises 15 residues. V was pared by 1 base and J by 1 base, with 10 bases between. The CDR3 region is CASSLVGITNTEAFF. The CDR3 DNA follows: TGTGCCAGCAGCTTAGTGGGGATCACGAACACTGAAGCTTTCTTT.

The chain carries TRBV15 and TRBJ1-1; D not resolved. Trimming cost V 0 bases and J 5 bases, with 16 bases left between them. CDR3 length: 16 amino acids. Germline assignment: CDR1 LNHNV and CDR2 YYDKDF (reference sequence). Here the CDR3 reads CATSRDRTVLVTEAFF. Written as DNA, the CDR3 is TGTGCCACCAGCAGAGATCGGACGGTCTTGGTAACTGAAGCTTTCTTT.

The genes are TRBV5-1 and TRBJ2-1; D may correspond to TRBD1 or TRBD2 (6 bases each). Between the trimmed V and J ends, which lost 7 bases and 3 bases, there was a span of 14 bases. This CDR3 region has 14 residues. Germline values: CDR1 SGHRS, CDR2 YFSETQ. This CDR3 reads CASSGRGGYNEQFF. The CDR3 DNA follows: TGCGCCAGCTCCGGCAGGGGAGGCTACAATGAGCAGTTCTTC.

The chain uses TRBV5-6 and TRBJ2-5; weak D call: TRBD2 (5 bases). Germline lookup yields CDR1 SGHDT and CDR2 YYEEEE. This CDR3 is built from 14 residues. Trimming stripped 0 bases from V and 3 bases from J, with 9 bases between. The CDR3 loop reads CASSLVSGKETQYF. As DNA, the CDR3 is TGTGCCAGCAGCTTGGTTTCGGGGAAAGAGACCCAGTACTTC.

The chain recombines TRBV28 with TRBJ2-1, with D perhaps TRBD2 (6 bases). Germline V gene sequence: CDR1 MDHEN, CDR2 SYDVKM. The V end lost 3 bases, the J end lost 7 bases, and 13 bases lay between the germline ends. The CDR3 is 14 amino acids. In nucleotides, the CDR3 is TGTGCCAGCAGTTTCGGAGGGAGTGGGAATGAGCAGTTCTTC. This gives the protein CASSFGGSGNEQFF.

The V call is TRBV2, the J call TRBJ2-7; possible D gene TRBD2, 5 bases. The CDR3 runs to 12 residues. The germline gives CDR1 SNHLY, CDR2 FYNNEI. Trimming removed 6 bases at V and 4 bases at J, with 10 bases between. The CDR3 loop is CASSGVIYEQYF. In DNA, the CDR3 is TGTGCCAGCAGCGGGGTGATTTACGAGCAGTACTTC.

This rearrangement joins TRBV6-1 to TRBJ2-7; 9 nucleotides line up with TRBD1. CDR3 length: 15 amino acids. Germline lookup yields CDR1 MNHNS and CDR2 SASEGT. Unmatched junction bases numbered 4, after V lost 2 bases and J lost 2 bases. The CDR3 loop is CASSEWRTGAYEQYF. The DNA for the CDR3 is TGTGCCAGCAGTGAATGGCGGACAGGGGCCTACGAGCAGTACTTC.

This clone was seen a few times. The chain joins TRBV5-6 to TRBJ1-1, with a tentative D call TRBD1 (5 bases). Deletions cut 0 bases from V and 7 bases from J, with 13 bases between. There are 14 residues in the CDR3. Germline V lookup: CDR1 SGHDT, CDR2 YYEEEE. This chain's CDR3 is CASSLAGTEDEAFF. The CDR3 nucleotides are TGTGCCAGCAGCTTGGCGGGGACGGAGGATGAAGCTTTCTTT.

The rearrangement links TRBV11-2 to TRBJ2-7; 11 positions match TRBD2. Germline V gene data show CDR1 as SGHAT and CDR2 as FQNNGV. Trimming took 4 bases from V and 1 from J; bases not matched to a gene: 15. CDR3 length: 19 amino acids. CDR3 residues: CASSSGRFPGLAVSYEQYF. The CDR3 coding sequence is TGTGCCAGCAGCTCCGGACGCTTTCCGGGACTAGCGGTTTCCTACGAGCAGTACTTC.

The gene calls are TRBV5-1 and TRBJ2-5, with TRBD1 matching 10 bases. The length of the CDR3 is 13 residues. J gave up 5 bases and V 5 bases, and 3 bases lay outside the gene matches. The germline CDR1 and CDR2 sequences are SGHRS and YFSETQ. The CDR3 sequence: CASRTGGAETQYF. CDR3 nucleotide sequence: TGCGCCAGCAGGACAGGGGGCGCGGAGACCCAGTACTTC.

The rearrangement uses TRBV11-2 and TRBJ1-4; 7 bases are shared with TRBD1. The CDR3 runs to 15 residues. J gave up 4 bases and V 3 bases, and 5 bases lay outside the gene matches. Looked up from germline, CDR1 is SGHAT and CDR2 is FQNNGV. CDR3 sequence reads: CASSLDRNINEKLFF. The CDR3 bases are TGTGCCAGCAGCTTGGACAGGAACATTAATGAAAAACTGTTTTTT.

The chain couples TRBV25-1 to TRBJ1-1, with TRBD1 as a possible D gene (6 bases). V lost 7 bases, J lost 10 bases, and 13 bases lay in between. Germline V gene data show CDR1 as MGHDK and CDR2 as SYGVNS. This CDR3 is 11 amino acids long. CDR3 residues: CASIRGQRAFF. In nucleotides, the CDR3 is TGTGCCAGCATCCGAGGACAGCGAGCTTTCTTT.

The V call is TRBV4-1, the J call TRBJ2-2; 9 bases map to TRBD1. Per germline, CDR1 MGHRA and CDR2 YSYEKL. V lost 3 bases to trimming and J lost 4 bases; unmatched junction nucleotides: 9. There are 17 residues in the CDR3. The DNA for the CDR3 is TGCGCCAGCAGCCAGTCGGGACAGGGACCGATCACCGGGGAGCTGTTTTTT. Protein sequence: CASSQSGQGPITGELFF.

V gene TRBV27 combines with J gene TRBJ1-4, with TRBD1 identical over 11 bases. Trimming cost V 0 bases and J 6 bases; bases outside gene matches: 3. This CDR3 comprises 16 residues. CDR1 and CDR2 (germline): MNHEY, SMNVEV (reference sequence). The CDR3 DNA reads TGTGCCAGCAGTTTATCTGTGGGACAGGGGGATGAAAAACTGTTTTTT. It translates to CASSLSVGQGDEKLFF.

This chain connects TRBV5-1 to TRBJ1-3, with 8 nucleotides matching TRBD1. There are 16 residues in the CDR3. The V segment lost 3 bases and the J segment 8 bases; nucleotides outside the gene matches: 13. The germline gives CDR1 SGHRS, CDR2 YFSETQ. The CDR3 sequence: CASSSGTGPSGDTIYF. The CDR3 DNA sequence: TGCGCCAGCAGCTCAGGGACAGGCCCTTCCGGAGACACCATATATTTT.

The J gene is TRBJ2-1, the V gene TRBV30, with 9 bases aligning to TRBD2. This CDR3 region has 17 residues. The V gene's germline CDR1 is GTSNPN and CDR2 SVGIG (reference sequence). J was trimmed by 4 bases and V by 3 bases; bases with no gene match: 13. Here the CDR3 DNA reads TGTGCCTGGAGCCCCCGTCTAGGGCGGGAGGGGTACAATGAGCAGTTCTTC. Protein sequence: CAWSPRLGREGYNEQFF. The full variable domain, in which reference TRBV30 and TRBJ2-1 provide the parts outside the CDR3, is SQTIHQWPATLVQPVGSPLSLECTVEGTSNPNLYWYRQAAGRGLQLLFYSVGIGQISSEVPQNLSASRPQDRQFILSSKKLLLSDSGFYLCAWSPRLGREGYNEQFFGPGTRLTVL.

J is TRBJ1-1 and V is TRBV21-1; TRBD1, the table's D call, lacks a check against the DNA. TRBV21-1 represents a pseudogene. This CDR3 spans 14 amino acids. The CDR3 DNA follows: TGTGCCAGCAGCAGGACACTTATGAACACTGAAGCTTTCTTT. This codes for CASSRTLMNTEAFF.

This chain joins TRBV14 and TRBJ2-7, with D unclear. V lost 4 bases to trimming and J lost 0 bases, with 7 bases between them. CDR3 length equals 13 residues. Per germline, CDR1 SGHDN and CDR2 FVKESK. This CDR3 is CASSLRISYEQYF. The CDR3 nucleotides are TGTGCCAGCAGCCTTCGGATCTCCTACGAGCAGTACTTC.